One and the same sample provided the 23 T cell receptor beta chains below, sequenced in a study of beta chain features in type 1 diabetes. What was sequenced were expressed TCRB transcripts, since all of the isolated RNA had been reverse transcribed. Some clones are missing from TCRdb's copy, which holds only in-frame ones; the method was immunoSEQ multiplex PCR. The sample includes 150,000 to 160,000 clones, over 8.5% of them seen just once. The sequencing sample was made of central memory CD4+ T cells from blood. These receptors came from a man aged 18 to 30 in good health.

This clone has a handful of counts. The chain combines TRBV7-8 with TRBJ2-7; 8 bases are shared with TRBD2. The V segment lost 3 bases and the J segment 5 bases; nucleotides outside the gene matches: 9. In germline, CDR1 is SGHVS, CDR2 FQNEAQ. CDR3 length: 15 residues. The CDR3 DNA is TGTGCCAGCAGCTTCTCCGGGACTAGTTTTAACGAGCAGTACTTC. This sequence encodes CASSFSGTSFNEQYF.

The V and J genes are TRBV27 and TRBJ2-7, with 7 bases aligning to TRBD2. CDR1 and CDR2 (germline): MNHEY, SMNVEV (reference sequence). The junction had 8 bases not matched to a gene; V was cut back by 6 bases and J by 0 bases. CDR3 length: 15 residues. The CDR3 spells CASRRGASGSYEQYF. For the CDR3, the DNA is TGTGCCAGCAGACGAGGGGCTAGCGGCTCCTACGAGCAGTACTTC.

The chain combines TRBV18 with TRBJ2-5; D unclear. The CDR3 consists of 12 residues. The germline V gene encodes CDR1 KGHSH and CDR2 LQKENI. Trimming pared 2 bases from V and 3 bases from J, leaving 4 bases between. The CDR3 sequence is CASSPLKETQYF. CDR3 DNA sequence: TGTGCCAGCTCACCATTGAAAGAGACCCAGTACTTC.

The chain links TRBV11-2 to TRBJ1-4; D gene uncertain. Germline CDR1 is SGHAT and CDR2 is FQNNGV. Trimming left V 1 base short and J 7 bases short, with 10 bases between. There are 14 residues in the CDR3. The CDR3 sequence: CASSLGSRGEKLFF. DNA for the CDR3: TGTGCCAGCAGCTTAGGCAGCCGGGGTGAAAAACTGTTTTTT.

A few counts support this clone. The chain carries TRBV28 and TRBJ2-5; 10 nucleotides align to TRBD1. The CDR3 covers 16 residues. CDR1 is MDHEN, CDR2 SYDVKM, per germline. Trimming took 4 bases from V and 5 from J; bases not matched to a gene: 10. The CDR3 DNA reads TGTGCCAGCAGTTCCTCCCGGGACAGGGGACGGGAGACCCAGTACTTC. This gives the protein CASSSSRDRGRETQYF. Full variable domain (outside the CDR3, taken from reference TRBV28 and TRBJ2-5): DVKVTQSSRYLVKRTGEKVFLECVQDMDHENMFWYRQDPGLGLRLIYFSYDVKMKEKGDIPEGYSVSREKKERFSLILESASTNQTSMYLCASSSSRDRGRETQYFGPGTRLLVL.

This clone was seen a few times. The V gene is TRBV30, the J gene TRBJ2-7; D gene unclear. The CDR3 loop spans 15 amino acids. Germline-derived CDR1 and CDR2 are GTSNPN and SVGIG (reference sequence). V lost 1 base to trimming and J lost 7 bases, with 20 bases between them. This chain's CDR3 is CAWSGTGPTAREQYF. CDR3 DNA sequence: TGTGCCTGGAGTGGGACCGGGCCCACCGCTCGGGAGCAGTACTTC.

The V and J genes are TRBV6-5 and TRBJ1-4; D uncertain. CDR1 and CDR2 (germline): MNHEY, SVGAGI. This CDR3 has 14 residues. V lost 4 bases, J lost 4 bases, and 10 bases lay in between. The CDR3 region has the DNA TGTGCCAGCAGTTGGTCTATCATTAATGAAAAACTGTTTTTT. Encoded protein: CASSWSIINEKLFF.

This clone was counted ten times or more. This chain uses TRBV29-1 with TRBJ1-2; D possibly corresponds to TRBD1 (5 bases). This CDR3 is built from 11 residues. Germline V gives CDR1 SQVTM, CDR2 ANQGSEA. V lost 6 bases and J lost 2, with 7 bases in between. CDR3 protein: CSVTGNYGYTF. In nucleotides, the CDR3 is TGCAGCGTCACAGGCAACTATGGCTACACCTTC.

This clone was detected a few times. Here the CDR3 DNA reads TGTGCCAGCAGTTTTACAGGGGGCGCAGCTTTCTTT. This gives the protein CASSFTGGAAFF. This chain joins TRBV28 and TRBJ1-1; TRBD1 matches at 9 bases. Trimming at V came to 3 bases and at J to 10 bases, leaving 3 bases not matched to a gene. The germline V gene has CDR1 MDHEN and CDR2 SYDVKM. The CDR3 length is 12 residues. Supplemented by reference TRBV28 and TRBJ1-1, the full variable domain reads DVKVTQSSRYLVKRTGEKVFLECVQDMDHENMFWYRQDPGLGLRLIYFSYDVKMKEKGDIPEGYSVSREKKERFSLILESASTNQTSMYLCASSFTGGAAFFGQGTRLTVV.

The chain couples TRBV23-1 to TRBJ2-1; 9 nucleotides match TRBD1. TRBV23-1 is classed as an ORF, of uncertain function. J was trimmed by 2 bases and V by 0 bases; bases with no gene match: 11. The CDR3 totals 19 residues. DNA for the CDR3: TGCGCCAGCAGTCAATCTCGGACAGGGGACACCTGCCCCTACAATGAGCAGTTCTTC. It codes for CASSQSRTGDTCPYNEQFF.

This clone occurred a few times. The chain couples TRBV15 to TRBJ2-6; D remains unclear. The CDR3 is 16 amino acids. CDR1 and CDR2 from the germline V gene are LNHNV and YYDKDF (reference sequence). Trimming pared 5 bases from V and 0 bases from J, leaving 11 bases between. The chain's CDR3 is CATSPGASSGANVLTF. The CDR3 coding sequence is TGTGCCACCAGCCCGGGTGCTTCCTCTGGGGCCAACGTCCTGACTTTC.

Concerning this clone itself: This may stem from a read error, because a much larger clone lies one nucleotide away. The chain carries TRBV9 and TRBJ2-5; 10 bases match TRBD1. The V segment lost 3 bases and the J segment 7 bases; nucleotides outside the gene matches: 9. Germline CDR1 SGDLS, CDR2 YYNGEE. This CDR3 is 15 amino acids long. CDR3 bases: TGTGCCAGCAGCGGCTCACCTAGGGACAGGGGGACCCAGTACTTC. Translating it yields CASSGSPRDRGTQYF.

The gene calls are TRBV6-1 and TRBJ2-3; no clear D gene. The V end lost 7 bases, the J end lost 2 bases, and 13 bases lay between the germline ends. The V gene's germline CDR1 is MNHNS and CDR2 SASEGT. The CDR3 is 14 amino acids. The CDR3 reads CASIEGGFTDTQYF. CDR3 nucleotides: TGTGCCAGCATAGAAGGCGGATTCACAGATACGCAGTATTTT.

This clone appeared a few times. The chain recombines TRBV4-3 with TRBJ2-7, with a possible D match to TRBD1 (6 bases). Trimming stripped 0 bases from V and 6 bases from J, with 12 bases between. The CDR3 contains 14 residues. Looked up from germline, CDR1 is LGHNA and CDR2 is YSLEER. CDR3 region: CASSQETGFFEQYF. CDR3 nucleotides: TGCGCCAGCAGCCAAGAAACAGGGTTCTTCGAGCAGTACTTC.

This clone was seen many times. This chain joins TRBV11-2 and TRBJ2-3; no reliable D call. Per germline, CDR1 SGHAT and CDR2 FQNNGV. This CDR3 contains 13 residues. The V gene lost 5 bases and the J gene lost 6 bases, with 12 bases spanning the gap. The CDR3 sequence: CASSPHSTDTQYF. CDR3 DNA: TGTGCCAGCAGCCCTCATAGTACCGATACGCAGTATTTT.

The chain couples TRBV28 to TRBJ2-3, with unresolved D. Germline CDR1 MDHEN, CDR2 SYDVKM. This CDR3 is 11 amino acids long. V was shortened by 7 bases and J by 5 bases, with 7 bases between the two germline ends. DNA for the CDR3: TGTGCCAGCACTCTCAAAGATACGCAGTATTTT. Translation gives CASTLKDTQYF.

V gene TRBV6-5 combines with J gene TRBJ2-3, with TRBD2 matching over 11 bases. The germline CDR1 and CDR2 sequences are MNHEY and SVGAGI. The CDR3 extends over 14 amino acids. After removal of 7 bases from V and 8 bases from J, the junction contained 8 bases not matched to a gene. The CDR3 DNA reads TGTGCCAGCACCTCTAGCGGGGGGAGGACTACGCAGTATTTT. It codes for CASTSSGGRTTQYF.

A note on this clone: Given a far larger clone just one base away, this is likely a sequencing read error. This rearrangement joins TRBV7-9 to TRBJ1-1; D gene ambiguous. CDR3 length: 14 residues. The ends were cut back, 3 bases at V and 1 base at J, with 9 bases in the middle. CDR1 is SEHNR and CDR2 is FQNEAQ in the germline V gene (reference sequence). CDR3 DNA sequence: TGTGCCAGCAGCTTGGCCCGGGCGAACACTGAAGCTTTCTTT. Protein: CASSLARANTEAFF.

CDR3 bases: TGTGCCAGCAGTTACGGGTTTTCGGCAGATTCCTACGAGCAGTACTTC. This codes for CASSYGFSADSYEQYF. The V gene is TRBV6-5, the J gene TRBJ2-7; D unresolved. Germline V gene sequence: CDR1 MNHEY, CDR2 SVGAGI. V was clipped by 2 bases and J by 1 base, with 15 bases between them. This CDR3 is built from 16 residues.

In its sample, this clone was seen a few times. This chain uses TRBV20-1 with TRBJ2-7; D is unresolved. The CDR3 runs 10 residues. Germline V gene data show CDR1 as DFQATT and CDR2 as SNEGSKA (reference sequence). Trimming shortened V by 4 bases and J by 9 bases, and 10 bases separated the two germline ends. The DNA for the CDR3 is TGCAGTGCTATGGCGTTTTCGCAGTACTTC. Translated: CSAMAFSQYF.

The table lists this clone with a few counts. The chain links TRBV6-5 to TRBJ1-2; D may be TRBD1 (6 bases). Trimming took 7 bases from V and 4 from J, leaving 16 bases between them. CDR1 is MNHEY and CDR2 is SVGAGI in the germline V gene. CDR3 length equals 14 residues. The CDR3, as DNA: TGTGCCAGCACGGCACAGGGTAAGGCCTATGGCTACACCTTC. Translating gives CASTAQGKAYGYTF.

The rearrangement uses TRBV9 and TRBJ2-3; no reliable D call. The V end was cut by 0 bases, the J end by 0 bases, with 5 bases between. The CDR3 loop spans 14 amino acids. The germline V gene encodes CDR1 SGDLS and CDR2 YYNGEE. CDR3 in amino acids: CASSVVGSTDTQYF. The DNA of the CDR3 is TGTGCCAGCAGCGTAGTTGGGAGCACAGATACGCAGTATTTT. Full variable domain (missing parts from reference TRBV9 and TRBJ2-3): DSGVTQTPKHLITATGQRVTLRCSPRSGDLSVYWYQQSLDQGLQFLIQYYNGEERAKGNILERFSAQQFPDLHSELNLSSLELGDSALYFCASSVVGSTDTQYFGPGTRLTVL.

The V gene is TRBV2, the J gene TRBJ2-3; D could derive from TRBD1 or TRBD2 (5 bases each). The V end lost 7 bases, the J end lost 4 bases, and 15 bases lay between the germline ends. The CDR3 is 14 residues long. Germline-derived CDR1 and CDR2 are SNHLY and FYNNEI. The CDR3 DNA sequence: TGTGCCAGCAAGTGGCTTCAGGGAGCAGATACGCAGTATTTT. It specifies CASKWLQGADTQYF.